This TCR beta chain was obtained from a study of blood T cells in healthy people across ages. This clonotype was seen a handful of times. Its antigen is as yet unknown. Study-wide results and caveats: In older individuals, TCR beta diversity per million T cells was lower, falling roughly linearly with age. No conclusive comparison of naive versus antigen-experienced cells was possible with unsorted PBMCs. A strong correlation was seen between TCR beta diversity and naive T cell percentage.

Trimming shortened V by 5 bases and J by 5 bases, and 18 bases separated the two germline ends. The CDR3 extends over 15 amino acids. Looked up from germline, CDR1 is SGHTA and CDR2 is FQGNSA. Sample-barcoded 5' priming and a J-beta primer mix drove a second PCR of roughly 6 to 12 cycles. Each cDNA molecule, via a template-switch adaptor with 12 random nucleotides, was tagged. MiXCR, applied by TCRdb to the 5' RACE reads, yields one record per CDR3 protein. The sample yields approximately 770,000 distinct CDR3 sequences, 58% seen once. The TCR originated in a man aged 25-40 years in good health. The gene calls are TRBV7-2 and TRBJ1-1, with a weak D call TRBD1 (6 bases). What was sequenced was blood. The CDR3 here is CASSPVGGGRTEAFF. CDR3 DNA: TGTGCCAGCAGCCCGGTCGGGGGGGGGCGAACTGAAGCTTTCTTT. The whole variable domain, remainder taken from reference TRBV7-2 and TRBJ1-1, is GAGVSQSPSNKVTEKGKDVELRCDPISGHTALYWYRQSLGQGLEFLIYFQGNSAPDKSGLPSDRFSAERTGGSVSTLTIQRTQQEDSAVYLCASSPVGGGRTEAFFGQGTRLTVV.